The sequence of this T cell receptor beta chain was determined in a study of T-cell reconstitution after alpha-beta-depleted transplantation in children. General study points: A year post-transplant, T-cell counts and diversity derived mostly from newly produced T cells.

As regards this clonotype: The target antigen is unknown. One junction end disagrees with the germline gene, perhaps due to a read error.

Library preparation (for TCRbeta) was performed with unique molecular identifiers. TCRdb reprocessed the PCR reads via MiXCR and lists one record per CDR3 protein. The data show more than 120,000 distinct CDR3 sequences, with 7.5% to 9% seen just once and roughly 18% held by the top ten. The germline gives CDR1 SGHDT, CDR2 YYEEEE. The CDR3 contains 14 residues. V gene TRBV5-6 combines with J gene TRBJ2-7; D is perhaps TRBD1 or TRBD2 (5 bases each). This TCR derives from a female patient aged 2 to 10 who had a stem cell transplant for congenital amegakaryocytic thrombocytopenia, so the T cells may come from the graft donor. The sample here was PBMCs, mostly from graft donor cells, taken 180 days after TCRalphabeta/CD19-depleted stem cell transplant. The CDR3 sequence: CAISPGTASYEQYF. As DNA, the CDR3 is TGTGCCATCAGCCCCGGGACCGCCTCCTACGAGCAGTACTTC.